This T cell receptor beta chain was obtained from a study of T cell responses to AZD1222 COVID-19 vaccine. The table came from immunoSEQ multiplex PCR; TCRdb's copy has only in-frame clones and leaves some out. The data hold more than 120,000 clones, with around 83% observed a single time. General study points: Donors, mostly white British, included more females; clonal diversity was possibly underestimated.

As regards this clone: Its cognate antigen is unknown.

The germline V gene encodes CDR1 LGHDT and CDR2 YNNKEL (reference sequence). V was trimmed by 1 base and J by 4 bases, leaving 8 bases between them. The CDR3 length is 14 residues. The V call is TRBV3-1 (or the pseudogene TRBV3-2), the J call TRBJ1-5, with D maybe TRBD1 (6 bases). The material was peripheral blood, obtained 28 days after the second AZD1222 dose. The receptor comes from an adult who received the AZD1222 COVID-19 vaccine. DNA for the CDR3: TGTGCCAGCAGCCAAGTCCAGGGGAATCAGCCCCAGCATTTT. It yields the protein CASSQVQGNQPQHF.